These 17 T cell receptor beta chains were sequenced from one sample in a study of T cells in Graves' hyperthyroidism and ophthalmopathy. Researchers took RNA transcripts and amplified the TCR beta CDR3 regions from them. A first-round RT-PCR of the TCR CDR3 used the HTBI primer set. Via MiXCR, TCRdb re-called the multiplex PCR reads, giving one row per CDR3 protein. The table shows about 840,000 distinct CDR3 sequences, with roughly 40% occurring only once. Material: blood. The receptors come from a man younger than 30 with Graves' hyperthyroidism.

The rearrangement uses TRBV5-1 and TRBJ2-7; 9 bases fit TRBD1. Per germline, CDR1 SGHRS and CDR2 YFSETQ. V shed 4 bases, J shed 5 bases, and the junction held 10 bases outside the gene matches. The CDR3 loop spans 15 amino acids. CDR3 amino acids: CASSLRGTGNHEQYF. In DNA form, the CDR3 reads TGCGCCAGCAGCCTACGCGGGACAGGGAACCACGAGCAGTACTTC.

V and J are TRBV19 and TRBJ1-4, with D perhaps TRBD1 (6 bases). Germline CDR1 LNHDA, CDR2 SQIVND (reference sequence). The CDR3 loop spans 15 amino acids. Trimming pared 4 bases from V and 7 bases from J, leaving 16 bases between. The CDR3 is CASSRRQARGEKLFF. CDR3 DNA sequence: TGTGCCAGTAGTAGGAGACAGGCCCGGGGTGAAAAACTGTTTTTT. Combining the CDR3 with reference TRBV19 and TRBJ1-4 gives the whole variable domain DGGITQSPKYLFRKEGQNVTLSCEQNLNHDAMYWYRQDPGQGLRLIYYSQIVNDFQKGDIAEGYSVSREKKESFPLTVTSAQKNPTAFYLCASSRRQARGEKLFFGSGTQLSVL.

The genes are TRBV7-8 and TRBJ2-5, with 8 bases that match TRBD1. The CDR3 consists of 16 residues. The junction had 9 bases not matched to a gene; V was cut back by 1 base and J by 5 bases. Per germline, CDR1 SGHVS and CDR2 FQNEAQ. CDR3 in amino acids: CASSLVARGRRETQYF. DNA of the CDR3: TGTGCCAGCAGCTTAGTGGCCAGGGGGCGACGGGAGACCCAGTACTTC.

This chain connects TRBV10-3 to TRBJ2-2; unclear D gene. The CDR3 is made up of 14 amino acids. CDR1 ENHRY and CDR2 SYGVKD come from the germline V gene. V lost 2 bases and J lost 3, with 7 bases in between. CDR3 DNA sequence: TGTGCCATCAGTGAGGGGATGGACACCGGGGAGCTGTTTTTT. The encoded protein is CAISEGMDTGELFF.

This clonotype appeared a single time. V is TRBV5-1 and J is TRBJ2-7; D is perhaps TRBD1 (6 bases). Germline CDR1 and CDR2: SGHRS and YFSETQ. Trimming took 2 bases from V and 5 from J, leaving 11 bases between them. The CDR3 runs to 13 residues. The CDR3 here is CASSFDRPNEQYF. The CDR3 bases are TGCGCCAGCAGCTTCGACAGGCCTAACGAGCAGTACTTC.

The chain recombines TRBV7-9 with TRBJ2-7; 7 nucleotides agree with TRBD2. This CDR3 spans 16 amino acids. Germline CDR1 and CDR2: SEHNR and FQNEAQ (reference sequence). J was trimmed by 0 bases and V by 6 bases; bases with no gene match: 11. Here the CDR3 reads CASSSRQLAVSYEQYF. The CDR3, as DNA: TGTGCCAGCAGTTCCCGCCAGCTAGCGGTCTCCTACGAGCAGTACTTC.

Only one count was recorded for this clonotype. V and J are TRBV25-1 and TRBJ2-2; D may be TRBD1 (5 bases). The CDR3 sequence is 12 residues long. CDR1 and CDR2 from the germline V gene are MGHDK and SYGVNS. The CDR3 nucleotides are TGTGCTAGACAGACCCTGGCCGGGGAGCTGTTTTTT. Residues: CARQTLAGELFF.

The sample holds many counts of this clonotype. V gene TRBV7-9 combines with J gene TRBJ2-5, with 7 bases identical to TRBD2. Trimming at V came to 7 bases and at J to 2 bases, leaving 7 bases not matched to a gene. The CDR3 spans 14 residues. The germline V gene has CDR1 SEHNR and CDR2 FQNEAQ (reference sequence). The CDR3 coding sequence is TGTGCCAGCATCCTGGGGGGGGGACAAGAGACCCAGTACTTC. Amino acid sequence: CASILGGGQETQYF.

Only a few counts were recorded for this clonotype. V and J are TRBV2 and TRBJ2-7, with D possibly being TRBD1 (5 bases). Germline V gene lookup returns CDR1 SNHLY and CDR2 FYNNEI. CDR3 length: 14 amino acids. V was pared by 3 bases and J by 0 bases, with 9 bases between. The CDR3 nucleotides are TGTGCCAGCAGTGACGGACACCTCTCCTACGAGCAGTACTTC. The encoded protein is CASSDGHLSYEQYF.

This clonotype was seen ten or more times. V usage is TRBV29-1 and J usage is TRBJ1-2, with 7 bases lining up with TRBD1. The junction had 11 bases not matched to a gene; V was cut back by 3 bases and J by 4 bases. The CDR3 extends over 15 amino acids. Germline CDR1 is SQVTM and CDR2 is ANQGSEA. CDR3 amino acids: CSVDGDREYSYGYTF. The CDR3 DNA follows: TGCAGCGTTGACGGGGACAGAGAGTATTCCTATGGCTACACCTTC.

The count of this clonotype is one. V is TRBV2 and J is TRBJ2-3; unclear D gene. Trimming removed 3 bases at V and 1 base at J, with 8 bases between. The CDR3 has 14 amino acids. Germline-derived CDR1 and CDR2 are SNHLY and FYNNEI. The CDR3 DNA reads TGTGCCAGCAGTGACAGCGATCGCACAGATACGCAGTATTTT. Translation gives CASSDSDRTDTQYF.

This clonotype was seen many times. CDR3 amino acids: CASSSGLRWETQYF. CDR3 sequence (DNA): TGTGCCAGCAGCTCAGGCCTTCGTTGGGAGACCCAGTACTTC. The chain combines TRBV7-2 with TRBJ2-5, with unresolved D. V was cut by 4 bases and J by 5 bases, with 14 bases left in between. Germline lookup yields CDR1 SGHTA and CDR2 FQGNSA. The CDR3 is made up of 14 amino acids.

The J gene is TRBJ2-5, the V gene TRBV29-1; a possible D gene is TRBD1 (6 bases). The CDR3 loop spans 11 amino acids. Germline V CDR1 and CDR2: SQVTM, ANQGSEA. V was shortened by 6 bases and J by 5 bases, with 10 bases between the two germline ends. CDR3 residues: CSVVDRETQYF. Written as DNA, the CDR3 is TGCAGCGTAGTAGACAGGGAGACCCAGTACTTC.

V and J are TRBV5-5 and TRBJ1-2; TRBD1 is a possible D gene (6 bases). Germline V gene sequence: CDR1 SGHKS, CDR2 YYEKEE (reference sequence). V lost 4 bases, J lost 4 bases, and 17 bases lay in between. The CDR3 extends over 15 amino acids. CDR3 protein: CASSPRGDTSYGYTF. The CDR3 coding sequence is TGTGCCAGCAGCCCTAGGGGGGACACCTCCTATGGCTACACCTTC.

This clonotype was recorded many times. The chain employs TRBV7-2 and TRBJ1-1; no clear D gene. V lost 5 bases and J 4 bases, leaving 11 bases between the germline ends. Germline CDR1 SGHTA, CDR2 FQGNSA. The CDR3 is made up of 13 amino acids. In DNA form, the CDR3 reads TGTGCCAGCAGCCTTCGACGAGCCACTGAAGCTTTCTTT. It specifies CASSLRRATEAFF.

V usage is TRBV4-2 and J usage is TRBJ1-2; D uncertain. This CDR3 contains 14 residues. V was shortened by 1 base and J by 5 bases, with 11 bases between the two germline ends. Germline values: CDR1 LGHNA, CDR2 YNFKEQ. Here the CDR3 reads CASSQAASGYGYTF. The CDR3 bases are TGTGCCAGCAGCCAAGCCGCCTCAGGATATGGCTACACCTTC.

The chain has TRBV15 and TRBJ2-7, with D possibly being TRBD1 (6 bases). The CDR3 totals 14 residues. Germline V gene data show CDR1 as LNHNV and CDR2 as YYDKDF (reference sequence). With 8 bases removed from V and 7 bases from J, the gap between germline ends came to 21 bases. CDR3 protein: CATSGTLAGEEQYF. The CDR3 bases are TGTGCCACCTCCGGGACACTGGCAGGGGAAGAGCAGTACTTC. Full variable domain (remainder filled in from reference TRBV15 and TRBJ2-7): DAMVIQNPRYQVTQFGKPVTLSCSQTLNHNVMYWYQQKSSQAPKLLFHYYDKDFNNEADTPDNFQSRRPNTSFCFLDIRSPGLGDTAMYLCATSGTLAGEEQYFGPGTRLTVT.